The 28 T cell receptor beta chains in this list originate from one sample, sequenced in a study of early T cells in non-severe SARS-CoV-2 infection. TCRdb ran MiXCR on the 5' RACE reads and lists one entry per CDR3 protein. Found here are tens of thousands of distinct CDR3 sequences, about an eighth of them singletons; the top ten hold around 2.9%. The input for sequencing was whole blood, taken at baseline. The source of these receptors is an adult who was a healthcare worker with PCR-confirmed SARS-CoV-2 infection or an uninfected control (not recorded which).

This clonotype came up a few times. This rearrangement joins TRBV27 to TRBJ1-2; D is unresolved. The CDR3 spans 14 residues. Germline CDR1 MNHEY, CDR2 SMNVEV (reference sequence). Trimming stripped 8 bases from V and 3 bases from J, with 16 bases between. In DNA, the CDR3 is TGTGCCAGCCGAAGAGACATCCGCTACTATGGCTACACCTTC. As protein: CASRRDIRYYGYTF.

This clonotype showed up many times. The chain links TRBV20-1 to TRBJ2-1, with 9 bases identical to TRBD2. J gave up 9 bases and V 5 bases, and 2 bases lay outside the gene matches. CDR1 DFQATT and CDR2 SNEGSKA come from the germline V gene (reference sequence). There are 11 residues in the CDR3. The CDR3 region is CSAGTSREQFF. CDR3 bases: TGCAGTGCTGGGACTAGCCGTGAGCAGTTCTTC.

The sample holds many counts of this clonotype. One end of the junction is discordant with germline, which a read error may explain. The chain joins TRBV6-5 to TRBJ1-1, with TRBD1 as a possible D gene (5 bases). Per germline, CDR1 MNHEY and CDR2 SVGAGI. CDR3 length: 13 amino acids. CDR3 sequence (DNA): TGTGCCAGCAGTGAGACAGATTGGACTGAAGTTTTCTTT. Its translation: CASSETDWTEVFF.

The J gene is TRBJ1-1, the V gene TRBV11-2; 7 positions match TRBD1. Germline trimming cut 5 bases from V and 1 base from J; bases unmatched to any gene: 7. CDR1 and CDR2 (germline): SGHAT, FQNNGV. The CDR3 runs 15 residues. DNA for the CDR3: TGTGCCAGCAGCGTCGACAGGGCAGCGAACACTGAAGCTTTCTTT. Translation gives CASSVDRAANTEAFF.

This clonotype has more than one count but fewer than ten. This chain connects TRBV6-2 or TRBV6-3 to TRBJ2-5, with 9 bases aligning to TRBD1. This CDR3 region has 15 residues. Trimming removed 2 bases from V and 6 bases from J; junction bases left unmatched: 7. CDR1 and CDR2 (germline): MNHEY, SVGEGT. As DNA, the CDR3 is TGTGCCAGCAGTTACACGTGGACAGGGGCACAGACCCAGTACTTC. This encodes CASSYTWTGAQTQYF.

DNA for the CDR3: TGCAGTGCTATAAGTGTGGGACAGGGGGAATCCGGCTACACCTTC. This codes for CSAISVGQGESGYTF. The V and J genes are TRBV20-1 and TRBJ1-2, with TRBD1 matching 11 bases. CDR1 and CDR2 from the germline V gene are DFQATT and SNEGSKA (reference sequence). The V segment lost 4 bases and the J segment 8 bases; nucleotides outside the gene matches: 12. The CDR3 is 15 amino acids.

J is TRBJ2-7 and V is TRBV28; 8 bases match TRBD2. Germline values: CDR1 MDHEN, CDR2 SYDVKM. This CDR3 is 16 amino acids long. The trim removed 6 bases at V and 4 bases at J, leaving 14 bases unmatched. The CDR3 DNA is TGTGCCAGCAGCCCCCTAAGCGGGGGCGGGTTTTACGAGCAGTACTTC. It specifies CASSPLSGGGFYEQYF.

This clonotype came up a few times. The J gene is TRBJ1-1, the V gene TRBV3-1, with 10 bases fitting TRBD1. This CDR3 contains 13 residues. With V trimmed by 8 bases and J by 4 bases, 4 bases remained unmatched. CDR1 LGHDT and CDR2 YNNKEL come from the germline V gene (reference sequence). The CDR3 reads CASGRQGATEAFF. For the CDR3, the DNA is TGTGCCAGCGGACGACAGGGGGCCACTGAAGCTTTCTTT.

This clonotype appeared many times. The genes are TRBV20-1 and TRBJ2-3, with 14 bases identical to TRBD2. This CDR3 comprises 13 residues. Germline CDR1 is DFQATT and CDR2 is SNEGSKA (reference sequence). V lost 6 bases, J lost 8 bases, and 4 bases stayed unmatched. CDR3: CSAPTSGGATQYF. The CDR3 coding sequence is TGCAGTGCCCCGACTAGCGGGGGGGCTACGCAGTATTTT.

This clonotype occurred a few times. The gene calls are TRBV19 and TRBJ2-7, with D unclear. The germline CDR1 and CDR2 sequences are LNHDA and SQIVND (reference sequence). The length of the CDR3 is 14 residues. V lost 2 bases and J 2 bases, leaving 10 bases between the germline ends. CDR3 sequence reads: CASSILGNTYEQYF. The CDR3 coding sequence is TGTGCCAGTAGTATATTAGGAAACACCTACGAGCAGTACTTC.

This chain joins TRBV4-3 and TRBJ1-5, with D maybe TRBD1 (6 bases). The V gene lost 3 bases and the J gene lost 0 bases, with 15 bases spanning the gap. The CDR3 is made up of 17 amino acids. Germline values: CDR1 LGHNA, CDR2 YSLEER. CDR3 amino acids: CASSQGAFSDSNQPQHF. The DNA for the CDR3 is TGCGCCAGCAGCCAGGGGGCATTCAGCGATAGCAATCAGCCCCAGCATTTT.

This clonotype was recorded at least ten times. The chain joins TRBV29-1 to TRBJ1-1; D is possibly TRBD1 (5 bases). This CDR3 is 15 amino acids long. Between the trimmed V and J ends, which lost 3 bases and 0 bases, there was a span of 14 bases. CDR1 is SQVTM, CDR2 ANQGSEA, per germline. This CDR3 is CSVDYLGGLNTEAFF. CDR3 sequence (DNA): TGCAGCGTTGACTATCTGGGGGGACTGAACACTGAAGCTTTCTTT.

The V call is TRBV24-1, the J call TRBJ2-7, with a weak D call TRBD1 (6 bases). This CDR3 has 17 residues. In germline, CDR1 is KGHDR, CDR2 SFDVKD. The ends were cut back, 9 bases at V and 3 bases at J, with 26 bases in the middle. The CDR3 coding sequence is TGTGCCACCCCCCGACAGAGTCCCCAGGGGATGGGCTACGAGCAGTACTTC. Its protein product is CATPRQSPQGMGYEQYF.

This clonotype was counted only a few times. The chain employs TRBV28 and TRBJ2-3, with TRBD1 as a possible D gene (6 bases). The V gene's germline CDR1 is MDHEN and CDR2 SYDVKM. The V end lost 8 bases, the J end lost 2 bases, and 11 bases lay between the germline ends. The CDR3 loop spans 13 amino acids. The CDR3 DNA reads TGTGCCAGCCAAGGACAGACCACAGATACGCAGTATTTT. It encodes CASQGQTTDTQYF. The full variable domain, in which reference TRBV28 and TRBJ2-3 provide the parts outside the CDR3, is DVKVTQSSRYLVKRTGEKVFLECVQDMDHENMFWYRQDPGLGLRLIYFSYDVKMKEKGDIPEGYSVSREKKERFSLILESASTNQTSMYLCASQGQTTDTQYFGPGTRLTVL.

The chain is built from TRBV11-2 and TRBJ2-3; 9 nucleotides agree with TRBD1. This CDR3 spans 14 amino acids. Germline assignment: CDR1 SGHAT and CDR2 FQNNGV. After removal of 5 bases from V and 4 bases from J, the junction contained 4 bases not matched to a gene. CDR3 sequence (DNA): TGTGCCAGCAGCCTTAGGACAGGGGCAGATACGCAGTATTTT. Its translation: CASSLRTGADTQYF.

In its sample, this clonotype was seen a few times. J is TRBJ2-5 and V is TRBV7-6, with 7 bases identical to TRBD2. CDR3 length equals 14 residues. V dropped 5 bases and J dropped 5; count of bases not matched to a gene: 8. Per germline, CDR1 SGHVS and CDR2 FNYEAQ. The CDR3 loop is CASSIEATSETQYF. The CDR3 nucleotides read TGTGCCAGCAGCATTGAAGCGACTAGCGAGACCCAGTACTTC.

There are many counts of this clonotype. This chain joins TRBV27 and TRBJ2-3; 7 nucleotides agree with TRBD2. This CDR3 has 17 residues. Germline V gives CDR1 MNHEY, CDR2 SMNVEV (reference sequence). The J segment lost 0 bases and the V segment lost 3 bases, leaving 9 bases of the junction unmatched. CDR3 sequence reads: CASSFWASGSSTDTQYF. The CDR3 DNA reads as TGTGCCAGCAGTTTTTGGGCTAGCGGTTCTAGCACAGATACGCAGTATTTT.

This chain links TRBV6-1 with TRBJ2-5, with D unresolved. Trimming left V 5 bases short and J 0 bases short, with 10 bases between. There are 14 residues in the CDR3. The germline V gene encodes CDR1 MNHNS and CDR2 SASEGT. CDR3 in DNA: TGTGCCAGCAGTCCGGCAAGGTACCAAGAGACCCAGTACTTC. It translates to CASSPARYQETQYF.

J is TRBJ2-2 and V is TRBV28; D unclear. CDR1 is MDHEN and CDR2 is SYDVKM in the germline V gene. The CDR3 covers 10 residues. Trimming stripped 8 bases from V and 6 bases from J, with 4 bases between. The DNA of the CDR3 is TGTGCCAGCGACGCCGGGGAGCTGTTTTTT. It encodes CASDAGELFF.

The rearrangement links TRBV20-1 to TRBJ2-7, with D unclear. CDR1 DFQATT and CDR2 SNEGSKA come from the germline V gene (reference sequence). CDR3 length: 11 residues. Trimming shortened V by 2 bases and J by 7 bases, and 9 bases separated the two germline ends. The CDR3 here is CSARWQVEQYF. The CDR3 DNA reads TGCAGTGCTAGATGGCAGGTTGAGCAGTACTTC.

This clonotype has only a few counts. At one boundary the junction diverges from the germline segment, which might be a read error. The rearrangement links TRBV5-1 to TRBJ2-3, with D perhaps TRBD2 (6 bases). The CDR3 totals 14 residues. Germline CDR1 and CDR2: SGHRS and YFSETQ. The DNA of the CDR3 is TGCGCCAGCAGATTGGCGGGGAACACAGATACGCAGTATTTT. Protein sequence: CASRLAGNTDTQYF.

The sample holds a few counts of this clonotype. This CDR3 is CSSPGLAGGMGQYF. In DNA, the CDR3 is TGCAGCTCCCCGGGACTAGCGGGGGGGATGGGCCAGTACTTC. The chain is built from TRBV29-1 and TRBJ2-5; 16 nucleotides line up with TRBD2. The V segment lost 8 bases and the J segment 10 bases; nucleotides outside the gene matches: 10. The CDR3 is made up of 14 amino acids. Germline V CDR1 and CDR2: SQVTM, ANQGSEA.

About this clonotype itself: One end of the junction varies from germline; a read error may be responsible. The rearrangement joins TRBV28 to TRBJ2-7, with 9 positions matching TRBD1. The CDR3 length is 15 residues. CDR1 and CDR2 from the germline V gene are MDHEN and SYDVKM. CDR3 nucleotide sequence: TGTGCCAGCAGCTCAACCGGGACAGGGACCCACGAGCAGTGCTTC. As protein: CASSSTGTGTHEQCF.

The chain joins TRBV7-8 to TRBJ2-5, with 8 bases aligning to TRBD1. V shed 5 bases and J 3 bases; nucleotides not matched to a gene: 5. CDR1 is SGHVS and CDR2 is FQNEAQ in the germline V gene. The CDR3 loop spans 14 amino acids. The CDR3 here is CASSMTGDKETQYF. CDR3 nucleotides: TGTGCCAGCAGCATGACAGGGGATAAAGAGACCCAGTACTTC.

This clonotype showed up many times. This chain uses TRBV27 with TRBJ2-7; 8 bases are shared with TRBD1. The V gene end was trimmed by 6 bases and the J gene end by 6 bases; junction bases not matched to a gene: 7. The CDR3 runs to 13 residues. Germline lookup yields CDR1 MNHEY and CDR2 SMNVEV (reference sequence). The CDR3 nucleotides read TGTGCCAGCAGCGGGACAGGTCCGGGCGAGCAGTACTTC. Residues: CASSGTGPGEQYF.

The rearrangement uses TRBV2 and TRBJ2-2; D possibly matches TRBD1 or TRBD2 (5 bases each). The CDR3 runs to 12 residues. Germline V lookup: CDR1 SNHLY, CDR2 FYNNEI. The CDR3 spells CANSEGNGELFF. As DNA, the CDR3 is TGTGCGAACAGTGAGGGGAACGGGGAGCTGTTTTTT.

The rearrangement joins TRBV6-2 or TRBV6-3 to TRBJ1-1; D may be TRBD1 (6 bases). The germline gives CDR1 MNHEY, CDR2 SVGEGT. Trimming took 4 bases from V and 4 from J, leaving 13 bases between them. This CDR3 is built from 14 residues. DNA of the CDR3: TGTGCCAGCAGTTCCGGGACAACCGGCACTGAAGCTTTCTTT. This gives the protein CASSSGTTGTEAFF.

This clonotype was seen only a few times. CDR3 coding DNA: TGTGCCAGCACCTTAGGAGCCGCCCGAGCCTACGAGCAGTACTTC. Translating it yields CASTLGAARAYEQYF. V and J are TRBV28 and TRBJ2-7; unclear D gene. Germline V gene data show CDR1 as MDHEN and CDR2 as SYDVKM. This CDR3 is built from 15 residues. V lost 7 bases, J lost 2 bases, and 18 bases lay in between.